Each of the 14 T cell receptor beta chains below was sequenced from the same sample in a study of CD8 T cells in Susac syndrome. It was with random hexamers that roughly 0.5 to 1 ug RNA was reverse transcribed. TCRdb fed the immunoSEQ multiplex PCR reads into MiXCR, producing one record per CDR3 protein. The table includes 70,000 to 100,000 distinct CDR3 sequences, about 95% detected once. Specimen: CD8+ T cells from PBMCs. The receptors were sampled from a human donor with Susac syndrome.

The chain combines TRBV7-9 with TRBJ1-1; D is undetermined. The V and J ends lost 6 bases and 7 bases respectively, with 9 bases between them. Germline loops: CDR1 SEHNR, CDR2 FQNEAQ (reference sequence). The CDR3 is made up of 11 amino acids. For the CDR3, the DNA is TGTGCCAGCAGACAAGAGGGTGAAGCTTTCTTT. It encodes CASRQEGEAFF.

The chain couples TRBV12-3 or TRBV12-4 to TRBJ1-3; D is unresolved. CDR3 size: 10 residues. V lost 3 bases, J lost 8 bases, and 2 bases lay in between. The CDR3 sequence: CASSLDTIYF. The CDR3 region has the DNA TGTGCCAGCAGTTTGGACACCATATATTTT.

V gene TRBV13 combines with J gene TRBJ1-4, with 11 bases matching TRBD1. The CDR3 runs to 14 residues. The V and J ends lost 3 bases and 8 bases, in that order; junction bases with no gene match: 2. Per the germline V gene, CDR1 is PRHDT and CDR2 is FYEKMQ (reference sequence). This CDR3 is CASSLDRGREKLFF. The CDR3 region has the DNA TGTGCCAGCAGCTTGGACAGGGGGCGCGAAAAACTGTTTTTT.

The CDR3 region is CSARVPGSNEKLFF. CDR3 in DNA: TGCAGTGCTAGAGTCCCCGGATCGAATGAAAAACTGTTTTTT. The chain uses TRBV20-1 and TRBJ1-4; no reliable D call. The CDR3 consists of 14 residues. In germline, CDR1 is DFQATT, CDR2 SNEGSKA (reference sequence). V was clipped by 1 base and J by 5 bases, with 11 bases between them.

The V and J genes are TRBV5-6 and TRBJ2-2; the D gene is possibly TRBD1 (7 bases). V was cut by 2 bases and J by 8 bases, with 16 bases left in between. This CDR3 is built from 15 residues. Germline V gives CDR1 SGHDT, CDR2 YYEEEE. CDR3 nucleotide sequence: TGTGCCAGCAGCTTCGGACAGGAGGGAACGGGGGAGCTGTTTTTT. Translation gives CASSFGQEGTGELFF.

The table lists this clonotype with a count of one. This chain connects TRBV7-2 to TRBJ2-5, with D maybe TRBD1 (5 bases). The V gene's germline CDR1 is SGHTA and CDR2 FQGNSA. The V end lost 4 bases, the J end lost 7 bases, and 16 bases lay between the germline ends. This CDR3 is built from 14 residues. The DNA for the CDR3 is TGTGCCAGCAGCTATCGTGGGGCGTCCGGGACCCAGTACTTC. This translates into CASSYRGASGTQYF.

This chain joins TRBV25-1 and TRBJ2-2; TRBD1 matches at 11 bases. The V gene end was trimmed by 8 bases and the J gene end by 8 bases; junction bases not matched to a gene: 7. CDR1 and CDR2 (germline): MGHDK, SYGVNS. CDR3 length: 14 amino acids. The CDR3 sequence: CASAGTGGNGELFF. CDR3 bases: TGTGCCAGCGCCGGGACAGGGGGGAATGGGGAGCTGTTTTTT.

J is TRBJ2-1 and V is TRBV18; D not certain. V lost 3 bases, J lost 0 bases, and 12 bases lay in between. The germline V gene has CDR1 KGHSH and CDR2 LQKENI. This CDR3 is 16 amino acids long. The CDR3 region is CASSPPASRSYNEQFF. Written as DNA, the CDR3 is TGTGCCAGCTCACCCCCGGCGTCACGCTCCTACAATGAGCAGTTCTTC.

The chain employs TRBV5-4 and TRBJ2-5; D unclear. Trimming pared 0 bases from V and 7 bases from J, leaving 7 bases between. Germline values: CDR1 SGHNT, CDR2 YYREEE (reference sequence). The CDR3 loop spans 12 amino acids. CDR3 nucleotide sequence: TGTGCCAGCAGCTTGGACGATGGGACCCAGTACTTC. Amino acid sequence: CASSLDDGTQYF.

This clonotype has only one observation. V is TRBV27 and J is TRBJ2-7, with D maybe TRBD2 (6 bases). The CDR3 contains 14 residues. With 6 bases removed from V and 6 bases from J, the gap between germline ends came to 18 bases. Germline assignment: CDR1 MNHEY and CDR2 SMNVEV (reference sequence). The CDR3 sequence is CASRGGRAASEQYF. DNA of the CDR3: TGTGCCAGCAGGGGGGGACGGGCCGCTAGCGAGCAGTACTTC.

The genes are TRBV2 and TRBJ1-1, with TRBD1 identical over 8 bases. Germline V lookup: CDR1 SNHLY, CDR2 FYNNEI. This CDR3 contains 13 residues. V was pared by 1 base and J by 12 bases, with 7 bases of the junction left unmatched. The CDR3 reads CASSEEQGALSFF. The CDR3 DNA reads TGTGCCAGCAGTGAAGAGCAGGGGGCGCTTTCTTTCTTT.

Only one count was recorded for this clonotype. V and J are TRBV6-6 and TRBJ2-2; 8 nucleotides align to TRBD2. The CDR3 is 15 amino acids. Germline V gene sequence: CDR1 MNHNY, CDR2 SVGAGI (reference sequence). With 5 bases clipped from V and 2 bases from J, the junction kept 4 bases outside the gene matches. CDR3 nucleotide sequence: TGTGCCAGCAGTCAGCGGGGGTTAAACACCGGGGAGCTGTTTTTT. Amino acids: CASSQRGLNTGELFF.

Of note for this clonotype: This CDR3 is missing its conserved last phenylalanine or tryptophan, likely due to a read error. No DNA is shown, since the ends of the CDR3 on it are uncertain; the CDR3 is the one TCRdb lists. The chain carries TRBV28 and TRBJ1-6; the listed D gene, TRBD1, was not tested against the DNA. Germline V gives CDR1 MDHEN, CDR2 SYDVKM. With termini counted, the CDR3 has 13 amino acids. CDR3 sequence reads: CASSDITPGKSYL.

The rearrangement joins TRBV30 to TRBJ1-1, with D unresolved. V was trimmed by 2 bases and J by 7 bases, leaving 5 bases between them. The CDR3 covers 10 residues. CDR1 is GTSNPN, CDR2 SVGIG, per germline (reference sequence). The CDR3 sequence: CAWSKNEAFF. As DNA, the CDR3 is TGTGCCTGGAGTAAAAATGAAGCTTTCTTT. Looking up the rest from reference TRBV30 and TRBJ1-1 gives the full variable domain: SQTIHQWPATLVQPVGSPLSLECTVEGTSNPNLYWYRQAAGRGLQLLFYSVGIGQISSEVPQNLSASRPQDRQFILSSKKLLLSDSGFYLCAWSKNEAFFGQGTRLTVV.